This TCR beta chain was captured by sequencing in a study of identical twins. Trimming removed 3 bases at V and 6 bases at J, with 5 bases between. The CDR3 runs 11 residues. Unique molecular identifiers were present on cDNA, and template switching added a universal primer site. TCRdb fed the 5' RACE reads into MiXCR, producing one record per CDR3 protein. There are approximately 220,000 distinct CDR3 sequences in the sample; around 10% occur only once, and 5.1% lies in the top ten. This clonotype has ten or more counts. The sequenced material came from memory (CD45RO+) T cells sorted from blood. The TCR comes from a woman between 18 and 29 years old in good health. V usage is TRBV12-3 or TRBV12-4 and J usage is TRBJ1-1; no firm D call. CDR3 sequence: CASSFSSEAFF. The CDR3 region has the DNA TGTGCCAGCAGTTTCAGTTCTGAAGCTTTCTTT.